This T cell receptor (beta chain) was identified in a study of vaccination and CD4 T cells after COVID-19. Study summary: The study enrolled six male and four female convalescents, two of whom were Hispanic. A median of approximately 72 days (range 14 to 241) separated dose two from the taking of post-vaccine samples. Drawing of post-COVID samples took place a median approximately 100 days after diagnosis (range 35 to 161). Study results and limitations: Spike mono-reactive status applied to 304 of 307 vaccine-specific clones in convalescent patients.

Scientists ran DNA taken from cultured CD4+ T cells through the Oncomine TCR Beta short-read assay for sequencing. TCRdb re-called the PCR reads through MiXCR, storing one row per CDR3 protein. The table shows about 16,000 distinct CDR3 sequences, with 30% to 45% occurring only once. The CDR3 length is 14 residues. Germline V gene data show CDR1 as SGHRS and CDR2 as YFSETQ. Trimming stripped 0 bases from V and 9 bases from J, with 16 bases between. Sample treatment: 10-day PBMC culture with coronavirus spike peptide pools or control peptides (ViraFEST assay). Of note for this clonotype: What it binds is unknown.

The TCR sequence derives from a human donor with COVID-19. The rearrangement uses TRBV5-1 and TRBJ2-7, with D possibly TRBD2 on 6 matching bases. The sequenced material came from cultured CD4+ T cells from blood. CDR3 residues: CASSLVGKGRSQYF. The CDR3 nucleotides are TGCGCCAGCAGCTTGGTCGGCAAGGGGAGGTCGCAGTACTTC.